One T cell receptor (beta chain) is described in this entry. Its antigen is unidentified. This CDR3 is built from 14 residues. Germline V gene lookup returns CDR1 DFQATT and CDR2 SNEGSKA (reference sequence). J was trimmed by 8 bases and V by 6 bases; bases with no gene match: 7. This record belongs to a study of response to subunit inactivated influenza vaccine. Broader study findings: Authors suggested seasonal influenza vaccinations each recruit few new T cells.

MiXCR was run by TCRdb on the RT-PCR reads, yielding one entry per CDR3 protein. This table holds about half a million distinct CDR3 sequences, under 9% found once. The genes are TRBV20-1 and TRBJ1-6, with 10 bases aligning to TRBD1. Here the sequenced sample was PBMCs from blood, taken about 23 months after vaccination. The TCR originated in a man aged 50 to 69 who received an inactivated influenza vaccine. CDR3 in DNA: TGCAGTGCAGCGACAGGGGGCTTTGATTCACCCCTCCACTTT. It specifies CSAATGGFDSPLHF.